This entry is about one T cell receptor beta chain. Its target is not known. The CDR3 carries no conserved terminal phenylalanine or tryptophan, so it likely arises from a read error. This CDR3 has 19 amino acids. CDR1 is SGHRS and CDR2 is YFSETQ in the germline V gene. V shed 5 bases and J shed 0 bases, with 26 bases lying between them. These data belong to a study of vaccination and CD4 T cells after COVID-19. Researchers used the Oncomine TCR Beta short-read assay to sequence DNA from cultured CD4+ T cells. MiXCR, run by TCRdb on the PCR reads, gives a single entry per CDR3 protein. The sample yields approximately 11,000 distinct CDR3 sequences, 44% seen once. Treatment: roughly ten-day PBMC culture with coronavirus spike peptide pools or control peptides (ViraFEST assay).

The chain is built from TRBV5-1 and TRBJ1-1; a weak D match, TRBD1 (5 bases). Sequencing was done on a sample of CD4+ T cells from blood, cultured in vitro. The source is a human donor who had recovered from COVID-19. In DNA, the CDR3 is TGCGCCAGCAGTTTGTATCCGACGGGGCAATGGGGAATGAACACTGAAGCTTTCTCT. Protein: CASSLYPTGQWGMNTEAFS.